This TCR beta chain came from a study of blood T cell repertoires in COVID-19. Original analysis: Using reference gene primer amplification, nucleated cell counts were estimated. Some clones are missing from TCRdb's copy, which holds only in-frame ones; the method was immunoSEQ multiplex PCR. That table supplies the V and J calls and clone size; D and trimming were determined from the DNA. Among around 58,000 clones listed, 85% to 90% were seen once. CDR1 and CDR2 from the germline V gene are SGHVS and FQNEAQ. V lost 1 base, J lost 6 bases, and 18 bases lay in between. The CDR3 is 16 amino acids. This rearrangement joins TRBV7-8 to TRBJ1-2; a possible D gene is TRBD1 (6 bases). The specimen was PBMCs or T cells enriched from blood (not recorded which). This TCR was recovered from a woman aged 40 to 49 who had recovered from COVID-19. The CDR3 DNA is TGTGCCAGCAGCTTAGATTTGCGAGAGAGGGGGAATGGCTACACCTTC. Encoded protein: CASSLDLRERGNGYTF.